The clone carrying this T cell receptor beta chain was counted many times. Its specificity is unknown. Each CDR3 protein gets one entry after TCRdb re-called the 5' RACE reads with MiXCR. The table lists hundreds of thousands of distinct CDR3 sequences, less than 10% of them singletons, with over 6.5% in the top ten. In germline, CDR1 is ENHRY, CDR2 SYGVKD. The germline V and J ends were trimmed by 4 bases and 0 bases, with 13 bases remaining between them. The CDR3 length is 15 residues. The data originate from a study of CD8 T cells in ankylosing spondylitis. Study-wide results and limits: Disease-linked clones were found to be CD8+ and relatively rare in peripheral blood.

The sequence was obtained from a male donor with ankylosing spondylitis or in good health (not recorded which). Input material: blood, either unsorted or a sorted T cell fraction (not recorded which). This chain connects TRBV10-3 to TRBJ2-7, with D unclear. DNA for the CDR3: TGTGCCATCAGTGCTGCGAAGGGCGGCTCCTACGAGCAGTACTTC. It yields the protein CAISAAKGGSYEQYF.